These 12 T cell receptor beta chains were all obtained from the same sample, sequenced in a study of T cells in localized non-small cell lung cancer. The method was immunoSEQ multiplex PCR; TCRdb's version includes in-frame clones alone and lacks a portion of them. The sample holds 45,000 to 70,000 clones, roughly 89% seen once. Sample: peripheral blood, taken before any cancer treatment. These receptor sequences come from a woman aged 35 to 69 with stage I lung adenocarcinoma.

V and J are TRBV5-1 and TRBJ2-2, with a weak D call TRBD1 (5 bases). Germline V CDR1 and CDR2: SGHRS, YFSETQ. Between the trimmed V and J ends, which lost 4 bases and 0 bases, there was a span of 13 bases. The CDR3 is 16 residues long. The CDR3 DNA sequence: TGCGCCAGCAGCGCTACAGGCAACGCGAACACCGGGGAGCTGTTTTTT. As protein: CASSATGNANTGELFF.

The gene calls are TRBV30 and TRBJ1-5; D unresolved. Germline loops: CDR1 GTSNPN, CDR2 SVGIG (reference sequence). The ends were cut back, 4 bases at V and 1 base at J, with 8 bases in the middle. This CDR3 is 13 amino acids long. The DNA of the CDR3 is TGTGCCTGGACCGGAAAGAGCAATCAGCCCCAGCATTTT. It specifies CAWTGKSNQPQHF.

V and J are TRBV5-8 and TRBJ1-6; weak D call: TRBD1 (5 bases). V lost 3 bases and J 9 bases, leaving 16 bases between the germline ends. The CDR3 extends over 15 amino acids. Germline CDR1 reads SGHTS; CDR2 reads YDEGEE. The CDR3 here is CASSYRGTTSSPLHF. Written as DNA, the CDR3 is TGTGCCAGCAGCTACCGAGGGACGACGAGTTCACCCCTCCACTTT.

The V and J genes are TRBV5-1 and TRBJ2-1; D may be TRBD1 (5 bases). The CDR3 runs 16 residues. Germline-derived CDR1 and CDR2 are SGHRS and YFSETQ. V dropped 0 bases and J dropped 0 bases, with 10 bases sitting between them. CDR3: CASSLDRTSSYNEQFF. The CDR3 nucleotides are TGCGCCAGCAGCTTGGACAGGACGAGCTCCTACAATGAGCAGTTCTTC. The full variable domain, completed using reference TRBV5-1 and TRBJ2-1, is KAGVTQTPRYLIKTRGQQVTLSCSPISGHRSVSWYQQTPGQGLQFLFEYFSETQRNKGNFPGRFSGRQFSNSRSEMNVSTLELGDSALYLCASSLDRTSSYNEQFFGPGTRLTVL.

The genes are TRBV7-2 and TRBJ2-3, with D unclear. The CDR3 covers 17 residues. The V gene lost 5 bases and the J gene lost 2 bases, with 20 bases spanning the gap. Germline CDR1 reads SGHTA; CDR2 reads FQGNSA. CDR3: CASSPHGPQNPTDTQYF. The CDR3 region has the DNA TGTGCCAGCAGCCCCCACGGGCCCCAGAACCCCACAGATACGCAGTATTTT.

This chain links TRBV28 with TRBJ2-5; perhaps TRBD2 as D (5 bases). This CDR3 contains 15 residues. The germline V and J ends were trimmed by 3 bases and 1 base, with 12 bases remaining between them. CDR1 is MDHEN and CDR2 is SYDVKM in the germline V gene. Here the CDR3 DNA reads TGTGCCAGCAGTTTGGAGAGGGTCGCCCAAGAGACCCAGTACTTC. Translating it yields CASSLERVAQETQYF.

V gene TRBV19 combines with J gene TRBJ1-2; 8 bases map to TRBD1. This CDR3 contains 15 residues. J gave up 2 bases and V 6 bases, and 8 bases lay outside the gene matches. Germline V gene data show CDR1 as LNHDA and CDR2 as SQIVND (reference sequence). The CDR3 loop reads CASRQQGEVNYGYTF. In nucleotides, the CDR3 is TGTGCCAGTAGACAACAGGGGGAGGTGAACTATGGCTACACCTTC.

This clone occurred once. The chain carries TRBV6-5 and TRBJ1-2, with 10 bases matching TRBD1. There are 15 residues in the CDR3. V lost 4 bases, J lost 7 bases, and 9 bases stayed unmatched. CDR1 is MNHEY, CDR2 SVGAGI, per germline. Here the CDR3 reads CASSSPTGGLVGYTF. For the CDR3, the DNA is TGTGCCAGCAGTTCCCCGACAGGGGGCTTAGTTGGCTACACCTTC.

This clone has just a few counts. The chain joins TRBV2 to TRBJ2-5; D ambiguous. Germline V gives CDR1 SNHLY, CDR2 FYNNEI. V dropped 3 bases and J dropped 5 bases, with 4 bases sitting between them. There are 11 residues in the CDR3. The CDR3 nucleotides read TGTGCCAGCAGTGATGGGGAGACCCAGTACTTC. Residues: CASSDGETQYF.

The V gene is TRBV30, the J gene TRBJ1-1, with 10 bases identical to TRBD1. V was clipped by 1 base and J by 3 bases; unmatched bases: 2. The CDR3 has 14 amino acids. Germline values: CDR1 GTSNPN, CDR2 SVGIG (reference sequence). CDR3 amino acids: CAWSGDRGHTEAFF. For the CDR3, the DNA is TGTGCCTGGAGTGGTGACAGGGGGCACACTGAAGCTTTCTTT.

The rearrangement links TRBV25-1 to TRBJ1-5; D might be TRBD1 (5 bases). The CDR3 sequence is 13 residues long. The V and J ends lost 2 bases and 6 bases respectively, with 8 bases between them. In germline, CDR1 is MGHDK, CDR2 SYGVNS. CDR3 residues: CASSEGGIQPQHF. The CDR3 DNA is TGTGCCAGCAGTGAAGGGGGAATTCAGCCCCAGCATTTT.

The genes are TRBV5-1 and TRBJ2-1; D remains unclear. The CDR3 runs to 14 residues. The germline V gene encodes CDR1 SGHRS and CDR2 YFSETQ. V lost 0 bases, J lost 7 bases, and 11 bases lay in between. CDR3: CASSLGSTENEQFF. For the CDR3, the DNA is TGCGCCAGCAGCTTGGGATCCACAGAAAATGAGCAGTTCTTC.